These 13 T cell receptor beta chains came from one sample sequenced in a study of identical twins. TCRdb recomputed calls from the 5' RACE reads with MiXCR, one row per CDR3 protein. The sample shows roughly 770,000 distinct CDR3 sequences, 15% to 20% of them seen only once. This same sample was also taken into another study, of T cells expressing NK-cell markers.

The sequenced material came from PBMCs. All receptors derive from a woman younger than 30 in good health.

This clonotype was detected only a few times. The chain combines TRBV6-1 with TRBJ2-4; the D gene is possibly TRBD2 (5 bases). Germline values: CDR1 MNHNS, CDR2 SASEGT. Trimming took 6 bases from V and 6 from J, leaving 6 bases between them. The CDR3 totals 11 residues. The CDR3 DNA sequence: TGTGCCAGCAGAGGACTAAACATTCAGTACTTC. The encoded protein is CASRGLNIQYF.

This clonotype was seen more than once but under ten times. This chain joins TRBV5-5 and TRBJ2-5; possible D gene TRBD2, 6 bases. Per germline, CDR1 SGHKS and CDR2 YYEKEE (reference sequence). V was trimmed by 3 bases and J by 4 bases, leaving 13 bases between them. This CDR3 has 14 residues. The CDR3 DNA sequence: TGTGCCAGCAGCTCACCCTGGGACTTAGAGACCCAGTACTTC. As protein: CASSSPWDLETQYF.

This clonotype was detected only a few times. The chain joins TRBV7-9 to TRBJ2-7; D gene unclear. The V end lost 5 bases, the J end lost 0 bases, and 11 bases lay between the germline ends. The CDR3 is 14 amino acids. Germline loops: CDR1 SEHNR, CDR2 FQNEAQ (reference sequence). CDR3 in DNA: TGTGCCAGCAGCCTGGGCCAGGACTCCTACGAGCAGTACTTC. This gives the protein CASSLGQDSYEQYF.

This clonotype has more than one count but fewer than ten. CDR3 DNA: TGTGCCAGCAGCTTAGGAGTGGCGGGGGGGAGCACAGATACGCAGTATTTT. Amino acid sequence: CASSLGVAGGSTDTQYF. The J gene is TRBJ2-3, the V gene TRBV11-2; 9 bases map to TRBD2. The CDR3 is 17 residues long. Germline-derived CDR1 and CDR2 are SGHAT and FQNNGV. With 1 base clipped from V and 0 bases from J, the junction kept 5 bases outside the gene matches. Combining the CDR3 with reference TRBV11-2 and TRBJ2-3 gives the whole variable domain EAGVAQSPRYKIIEKRQSVAFWCNPISGHATLYWYQQILGQGPKLLIQFQNNGVVDDSQLPKDRFSAERLKGVDSTLKIQPAKLEDSAVYLCASSLGVAGGSTDTQYFGPGTRLTVL.

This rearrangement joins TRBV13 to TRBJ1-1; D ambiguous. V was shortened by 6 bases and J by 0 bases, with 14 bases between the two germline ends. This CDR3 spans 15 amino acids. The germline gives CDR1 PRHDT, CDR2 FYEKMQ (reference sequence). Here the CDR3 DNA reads TGTGCCAGCAGGCAGCAGGAATCCATGAACACTGAAGCTTTCTTT. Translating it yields CASRQQESMNTEAFF.

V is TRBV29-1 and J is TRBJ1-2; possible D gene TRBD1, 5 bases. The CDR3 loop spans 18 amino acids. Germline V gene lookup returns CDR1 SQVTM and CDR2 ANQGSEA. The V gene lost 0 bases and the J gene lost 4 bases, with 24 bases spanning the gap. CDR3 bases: TGCAGCGTTGAAGACCTCGCTGGCGGGACCGCGAGAAGCTATGGCTACACCTTC. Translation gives CSVEDLAGGTARSYGYTF.

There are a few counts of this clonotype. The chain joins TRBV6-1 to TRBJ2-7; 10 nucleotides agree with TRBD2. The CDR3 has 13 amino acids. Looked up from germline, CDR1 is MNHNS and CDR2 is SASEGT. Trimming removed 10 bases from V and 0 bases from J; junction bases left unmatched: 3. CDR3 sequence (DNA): TGTGCCATCCGACTAGCGGGCTCCTACGAGCAGTACTTC. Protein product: CAIRLAGSYEQYF.

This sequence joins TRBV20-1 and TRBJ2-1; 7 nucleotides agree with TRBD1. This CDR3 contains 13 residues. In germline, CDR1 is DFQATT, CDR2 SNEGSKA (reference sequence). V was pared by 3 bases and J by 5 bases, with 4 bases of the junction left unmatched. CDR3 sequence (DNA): TGCAGTGCTAGCGGGACAGTGAACAATGAGCAGTTCTTC. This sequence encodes CSASGTVNNEQFF.

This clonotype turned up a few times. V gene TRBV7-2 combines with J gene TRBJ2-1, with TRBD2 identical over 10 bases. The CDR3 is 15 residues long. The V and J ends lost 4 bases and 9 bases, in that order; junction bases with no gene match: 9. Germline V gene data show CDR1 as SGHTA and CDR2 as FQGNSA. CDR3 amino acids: CASSSPAGGRSEQFF. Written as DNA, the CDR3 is TGTGCCAGCAGCTCCCCAGCGGGGGGGCGGAGTGAGCAGTTCTTC.

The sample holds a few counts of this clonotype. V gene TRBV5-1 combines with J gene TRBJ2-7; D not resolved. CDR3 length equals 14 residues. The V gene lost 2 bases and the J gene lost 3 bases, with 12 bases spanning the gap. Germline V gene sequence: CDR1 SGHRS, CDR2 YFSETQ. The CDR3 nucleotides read TGCGCCAGCAGCTTAAGTAACAGTAACTACGAGCAGTACTTC. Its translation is CASSLSNSNYEQYF.

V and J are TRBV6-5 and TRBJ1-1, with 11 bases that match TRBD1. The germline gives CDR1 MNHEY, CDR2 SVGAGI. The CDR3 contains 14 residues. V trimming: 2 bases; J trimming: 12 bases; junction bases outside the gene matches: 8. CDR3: CASSYRGQGAPPFF. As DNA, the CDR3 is TGTGCCAGCAGTTACAGAGGACAGGGGGCGCCGCCTTTCTTT.

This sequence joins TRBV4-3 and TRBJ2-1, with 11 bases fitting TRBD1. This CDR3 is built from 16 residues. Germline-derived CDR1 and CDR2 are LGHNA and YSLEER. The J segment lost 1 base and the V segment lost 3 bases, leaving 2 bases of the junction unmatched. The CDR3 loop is CASSQGQGGSYNEQFF. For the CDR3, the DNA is TGCGCCAGCAGCCAGGGACAGGGGGGATCCTACAATGAGCAGTTCTTC.

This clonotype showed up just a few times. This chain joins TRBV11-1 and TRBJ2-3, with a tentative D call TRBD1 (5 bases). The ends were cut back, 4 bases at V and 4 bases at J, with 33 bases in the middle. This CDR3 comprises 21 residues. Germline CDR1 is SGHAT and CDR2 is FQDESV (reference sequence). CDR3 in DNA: TGTGCCAGCAGCTATCCCAGGGTTTCGGGCAGGGCACCGAGTGCAGCAGATACGCAGTATTTT. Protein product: CASSYPRVSGRAPSAADTQYF.